Here is one TCR beta chain with its context. The data were obtained in a study of blood T cell repertoires in COVID-19. About the study: In each case, the material was cDNA or gDNA derived from T cells, B-cell-depleted T cells, or PBMCs.

Study members were between about 18 and 95 years old and lived in approximately 25 US regions. Allocation to cohorts depended on clinical history reported by the participants. The CDR3 is 17 amino acids. Germline V lookup: CDR1 MDHEN, CDR2 SYDVKM. The V gene end was trimmed by 4 bases and the J gene end by 0 bases; junction bases not matched to a gene: 8. Some clones are missing from TCRdb's copy, which holds only in-frame ones; the method was immunoSEQ multiplex PCR. Of some 150,000 clones listed, about 91% were seen once; the top ten hold approximately 0.8%. The chain uses TRBV28 and TRBJ2-7, with 11 bases lining up with TRBD1. The TCR was taken from a woman under 30 who had recovered from COVID-19. Sample: PBMCs or T cells enriched from blood (not recorded which). CDR3 region: CASSWGQGESISYEQYF. Here the CDR3 DNA reads TGTGCCAGCAGTTGGGGACAGGGGGAATCTATCTCCTACGAGCAGTACTTC.